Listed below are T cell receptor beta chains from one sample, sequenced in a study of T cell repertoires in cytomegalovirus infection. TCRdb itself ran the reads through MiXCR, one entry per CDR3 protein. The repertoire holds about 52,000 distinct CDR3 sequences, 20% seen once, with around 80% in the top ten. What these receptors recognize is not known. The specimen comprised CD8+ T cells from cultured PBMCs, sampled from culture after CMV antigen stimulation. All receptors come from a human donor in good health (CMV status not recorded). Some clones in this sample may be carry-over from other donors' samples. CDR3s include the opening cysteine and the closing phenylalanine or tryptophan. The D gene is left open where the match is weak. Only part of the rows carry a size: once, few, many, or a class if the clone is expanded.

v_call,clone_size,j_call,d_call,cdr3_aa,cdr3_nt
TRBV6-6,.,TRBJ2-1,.,CASISGRGYNEQFF,TGTGCCAGCATATCGGGCCGGGGATACAATGAGCAGTTCTTC
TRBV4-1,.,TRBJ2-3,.,CASSQDSLLSTDTQYF,TGCGCCAGCAGCCAAGACAGCCTCCTAAGCACAGATACGCAGTATTTT
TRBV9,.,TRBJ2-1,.,CASSAREEQFF,TGTGCCAGCAGCGCTCGAGAAGAGCAGTTCTTC
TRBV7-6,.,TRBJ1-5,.,CASSLRLWGQLHQPQHF,TGTGCCAGCAGCTTAAGATTATGGGGGCAACTCCATCAGCCCCAGCATTTT
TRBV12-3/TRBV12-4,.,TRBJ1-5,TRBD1,CASSRGTGERQPQHF,TGTGCCAGCAGCCGAGGGACAGGGGAGAGACAGCCCCAGCATTTT
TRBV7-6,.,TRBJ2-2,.,CASWVGGNTGELFF,TGTGCCAGCTGGGTCGGAGGAAACACCGGGGAGCTGTTTTTT
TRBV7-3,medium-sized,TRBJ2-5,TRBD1,CASSSPDRGGVETQYF,TGTGCCAGCAGCTCGCCGGACAGGGGAGGTGTGGAGACCCAGTACTTC
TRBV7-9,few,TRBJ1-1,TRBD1,CASSGTGIEAFF,TGTGCCAGCAGCGGGACAGGGATTGAAGCTTTCTTT
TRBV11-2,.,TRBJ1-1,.,CASSLEAVEAFF,TGTGCCAGCAGCTTAGAAGCAGTTGAAGCTTTCTTT
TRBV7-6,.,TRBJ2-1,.,CASSLDKVRYNEQFF,TGTGCCAGCAGCTTAGACAAGGTCAGATACAATGAGCAGTTCTTC
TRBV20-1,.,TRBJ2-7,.,CSARGDSYEQYF,TGCAGTGCCCGGGGAGATTCCTACGAGCAGTACTTC
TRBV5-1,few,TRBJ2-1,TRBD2,CASSLPTSGGAFKDEQFF,TGCGCCAGCAGCTTGCCAACTAGCGGGGGGGCCTTTAAGGATGAGCAGTTCTTC
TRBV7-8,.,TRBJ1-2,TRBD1,CASSLAMGQLYYGYTF,TGTGCCAGCAGCTTAGCGATGGGACAGCTATACTATGGCTACACCTTC
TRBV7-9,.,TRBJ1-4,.,CASSSTRGVDEKLFF,TGTGCCAGCAGCTCCACAAGGGGTGTTGATGAAAAACTGTTTTTT
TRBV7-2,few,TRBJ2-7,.,CASSFDPFYEQYF,TGTGCCAGCAGCTTTGACCCGTTCTACGAGCAGTACTTC
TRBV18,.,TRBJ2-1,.,CASSPPVRLTEPYFYNEQFF,TGTGCCAGCTCACCACCGGTGCGTCTGACAGAACCCTATTTCTACAATGAGCAGTTCTTC
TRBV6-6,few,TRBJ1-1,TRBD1,CASSARQGLNTEAFF,TGTGCCAGCAGTGCCCGACAGGGCTTGAACACTGAAGCTTTCTTT
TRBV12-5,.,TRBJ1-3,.,CASASTPSGNTIYF,TGTGCTAGTGCCTCCACTCCCTCTGGAAACACCATATATTTT
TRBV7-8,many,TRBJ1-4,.,CASSSQTATTNEKLFF,TGTGCCAGCAGCTCCCAGACGGCGACTACTAATGAAAAACTGTTTTTT
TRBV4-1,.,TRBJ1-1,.,CASSLVGRGNTEAFF,TGCGCCAGCAGCCTAGTAGGCAGGGGGAACACTGAAGCTTTCTTT
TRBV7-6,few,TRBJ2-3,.,CASAVDGLYTQYF,TGTGCCAGCGCGGTGGACGGACTATATACGCAGTATTTT
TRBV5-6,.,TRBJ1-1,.,CAAGLGGNTEAFF,TGTGCCGCAGGTTTGGGGGGGAACACTGAAGCTTTCTTT
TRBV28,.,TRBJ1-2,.,CASSFLWSGGYGYTF,TGTGCCAGCAGTTTTCTTTGGTCTGGGGGCTATGGCTACACCTTC
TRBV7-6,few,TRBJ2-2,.,CASSFHTDRSNTGELFF,TGTGCCAGCAGCTTCCACACGGACAGATCGAACACCGGGGAGCTGTTTTTT
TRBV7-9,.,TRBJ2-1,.,CASSHPQRDYNEQFF,TGTGCCAGCAGCCATCCCCAGAGGGACTACAATGAGCAGTTCTTC
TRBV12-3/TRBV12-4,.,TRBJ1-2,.,CASSLGSAPPYGYTF,TGTGCCAGCAGTTTGGGTTCCGCCCCCCCCTATGGCTACACCTTC
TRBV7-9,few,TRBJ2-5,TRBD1,CASSLVGQGAAQETQYF,TGTGCCAGCAGCTTAGTGGGGCAGGGGGCTGCGCAAGAGACCCAGTACTTC